The next 21 T cell receptor beta chains were all read from a single sample in a study of blood T cell repertoires in COVID-19. Libraries were prepared by immunoSEQ multiplex PCR; TCRdb keeps only in-frame clonotypes and omits some of them. Of fewer than 250,000 clones in the sample, 87% were seen once. Sequencing used PBMCs or T cells enriched from blood (not recorded which). Receptor source: a woman aged 25 to 45 with acute COVID-19.

The V call is TRBV6-6, the J call TRBJ1-4, with 9 bases lining up with TRBD1. The germline gives CDR1 MNHNY, CDR2 SVGAGI (reference sequence). The CDR3 spans 14 residues. Trimming at V came to 11 bases and at J to 5 bases, leaving 9 bases not matched to a gene. CDR3 loop: CASTGGKDNEKLFF. The CDR3 nucleotides are TGTGCCTCGACAGGGGGGAAGGACAATGAAAAACTGTTTTTT.

This chain uses TRBV30 with TRBJ1-3; no reliable D call. CDR3 length equals 12 residues. V lost 4 bases and J 0 bases, leaving 4 bases between the germline ends. Germline V CDR1 and CDR2: GTSNPN, SVGIG (reference sequence). The CDR3, as DNA: TGTGCCTGGATTCTCTCTGGAAACACCATATATTTT. This translates into CAWILSGNTIYF. Based on the CDR3 plus reference TRBV30 and TRBJ1-3, the full variable domain is SQTIHQWPATLVQPVGSPLSLECTVEGTSNPNLYWYRQAAGRGLQLLFYSVGIGQISSEVPQNLSASRPQDRQFILSSKKLLLSDSGFYLCAWILSGNTIYFGEGSWLTVV.

This clone was recorded only once. This sequence joins TRBV27 and TRBJ2-7; possible D gene TRBD2, 6 bases. The CDR3 covers 14 residues. Trimming stripped 2 bases from V and 6 bases from J, with 14 bases between. Germline V gene data show CDR1 as MNHEY and CDR2 as SMNVEV (reference sequence). In nucleotides, the CDR3 is TGTGCCAGCAGTTTAGGCAGGCAGGAGGGCGAGCAGTACTTC. This codes for CASSLGRQEGEQYF.

The V and J genes are TRBV24-1 and TRBJ2-1, with 7 bases fitting TRBD1. The CDR3 extends over 14 amino acids. V shed 3 bases, J shed 7 bases, and the junction held 5 bases outside the gene matches. CDR1 KGHDR and CDR2 SFDVKD come from the germline V gene. The CDR3 nucleotides are TGTGCCACCAGTGATCAGGGGGAAGATAATGAGCAGTTCTTC. Translated, it gives CATSDQGEDNEQFF.

The V gene is TRBV5-8, the J gene TRBJ2-1; 12 nucleotides match TRBD2. CDR1 is SGHTS and CDR2 is YDEGEE in the germline V gene. This CDR3 has 16 residues. Germline trimming cut 7 bases from V and 4 bases from J; bases unmatched to any gene: 9. CDR3 loop: CASLKSLAGGYNEQFF. CDR3 DNA sequence: TGTGCCAGCCTTAAATCACTAGCGGGGGGATACAATGAGCAGTTCTTC.

The chain combines TRBV7-6 with TRBJ2-1; D is possibly TRBD2 (6 bases). This CDR3 is built from 15 residues. V lost 1 base and J lost 4, with 11 bases in between. CDR1 is SGHVS, CDR2 FNYEAQ, per germline. CDR3 in DNA: TGTGCCAGCAGCTTAGGGAGCGGGCCTTACAATGAGCAGTTCTTC. Translation: CASSLGSGPYNEQFF.

The chain employs TRBV11-2 and TRBJ1-1; the D gene is possibly TRBD1 (5 bases). This CDR3 contains 17 residues. Germline values: CDR1 SGHAT, CDR2 FQNNGV. Between the trimmed V and J ends, which lost 5 bases and 6 bases, there was a span of 25 bases. The CDR3 spells CASSPGLQIIGTAEAFF. Written as DNA, the CDR3 is TGTGCCAGCAGCCCGGGACTACAGATTATCGGCACTGCTGAAGCTTTCTTT. Full variable domain (remainder filled in from reference TRBV11-2 and TRBJ1-1): EAGVAQSPRYKIIEKRQSVAFWCNPISGHATLYWYQQILGQGPKLLIQFQNNGVVDDSQLPKDRFSAERLKGVDSTLKIQPAKLEDSAVYLCASSPGLQIIGTAEAFFGQGTRLTVV.

The chain couples TRBV11-3 to TRBJ2-1; TRBD2 matches 12 bases. Germline V gene lookup returns CDR1 SGHNT and CDR2 YENEEA. The J segment lost 5 bases and the V segment lost 1 base, leaving 6 bases of the junction unmatched. CDR3 length equals 17 residues. The CDR3 loop is CASSLGSTSGGDNEQFF. In DNA, the CDR3 is TGTGCCAGCAGCTTAGGGTCGACTAGCGGGGGAGACAATGAGCAGTTCTTC. Filled out from reference TRBV11-3 and TRBJ2-1, the complete variable domain reads EAGVVQSPRYKIIEKKQPVAFWCNPISGHNTLYWYLQNLGQGPELLIRYENEEAVDDSQLPKDRFSAERLKGVDSTLKIQPAELGDSAVYLCASSLGSTSGGDNEQFFGPGTRLTVL.

This clone was recorded a few times. J is TRBJ1-4 and V is TRBV7-2; 7 bases agree with TRBD1. Trimming took 3 bases from V and 11 from J; bases not matched to a gene: 6. CDR1 and CDR2 (germline): SGHTA, FQGNSA. The length of the CDR3 is 13 residues. CDR3 amino acids: CASSFQGEQKLFF. CDR3 bases: TGTGCCAGCAGCTTCCAGGGGGAACAGAAACTGTTTTTT.

This chain connects TRBV3-1 (or the pseudogene TRBV3-2) to TRBJ1-2; 7 nucleotides match TRBD1. The germline gives CDR1 LGHDT, CDR2 YNNKEL (reference sequence). The V gene end was trimmed by 2 bases and the J gene end by 2 bases; junction bases not matched to a gene: 5. This CDR3 is 15 amino acids long. The CDR3 DNA reads TGTGCCAGCAGCCAATACGGGGACAGAAACTATGGCTACACCTTC. It specifies CASSQYGDRNYGYTF.

The chain uses TRBV7-2 and TRBJ2-2; TRBD2 matches 8 bases. The CDR3 totals 19 residues. The V and J ends lost 5 bases and 9 bases, in that order; junction bases with no gene match: 23. Germline-derived CDR1 and CDR2 are SGHTA and FQGNSA. The CDR3 DNA reads TGTGCCAGCAGCCCGGGGATCCTTACTAGCGGAGTGAAGCCCCGGGAGCTGTTTTTT. The encoded protein is CASSPGILTSGVKPRELFF.

This chain links TRBV7-9 with TRBJ1-1; 10 nucleotides line up with TRBD1. V dropped 6 bases and J dropped 9; count of bases not matched to a gene: 10. The CDR3 is 14 residues long. The germline V gene encodes CDR1 SEHNR and CDR2 FQNEAQ (reference sequence). In nucleotides, the CDR3 is TGTGCCAGCAGAGACGACAGGGGGCCCCGTCAAGCTTTCTTT. Translated: CASRDDRGPRQAFF.

In this sample, this clone turned up a few times. V gene TRBV2 combines with J gene TRBJ1-1; D gene ambiguous. The CDR3 sequence is 16 residues long. V was shortened by 3 bases and J by 0 bases, with 14 bases between the two germline ends. The germline V gene encodes CDR1 SNHLY and CDR2 FYNNEI. The CDR3 sequence is CASSEGESFMNTEAFF. The CDR3 coding sequence is TGTGCCAGCAGTGAGGGCGAGAGCTTCATGAACACTGAAGCTTTCTTT.

As DNA, the CDR3 is TGTGCCAGCAGTTTACCGGCAGAGGGGGGGTGGGACACTGAAGCTTTCTTT. Its protein product is CASSLPAEGGWDTEAFF. The rearrangement joins TRBV28 to TRBJ1-1; a possible D gene is TRBD1 (6 bases). Trimming pared 2 bases from V and 3 bases from J, leaving 19 bases between. Looked up from germline, CDR1 is MDHEN and CDR2 is SYDVKM. The CDR3 spans 17 residues.

This chain connects TRBV7-9 to TRBJ1-3; D gene unclear. This CDR3 spans 14 amino acids. Germline V gene sequence: CDR1 SEHNR, CDR2 FQNEAQ (reference sequence). The V and J ends lost 6 bases and 4 bases respectively, with 13 bases between them. Here the CDR3 DNA reads TGTGCCAGCAGGATTGAGAATCTGGGAAACACCATATATTTT. It yields the protein CASRIENLGNTIYF.

The J gene is TRBJ2-3, the V gene TRBV7-2, with 10 positions matching TRBD2. Germline V gene sequence: CDR1 SGHTA, CDR2 FQGNSA. This CDR3 contains 16 residues. Trimming removed 0 bases from V and 2 bases from J; junction bases left unmatched: 2. CDR3 protein: CASSLASGGPTDTQYF. For the CDR3, the DNA is TGTGCCAGCAGCTTAGCTAGCGGGGGGCCCACAGATACGCAGTATTTT.

This clone was counted between two and nine times. The V gene is TRBV7-2, the J gene TRBJ1-1, with a tentative D call TRBD1 (6 bases). Trimming took 4 bases from V and 4 from J, leaving 10 bases between them. The V gene's germline CDR1 is SGHTA and CDR2 FQGNSA. The CDR3 spans 13 residues. In DNA form, the CDR3 reads TGTGCCAGCAGCTACCAGGGGCGCACTGAAGCTTTCTTT. Protein product: CASSYQGRTEAFF.

V usage is TRBV7-8 and J usage is TRBJ1-6; D may be TRBD1 (6 bases). The CDR3 totals 15 residues. Per the germline V gene, CDR1 is SGHVS and CDR2 is FQNEAQ. Trimming shortened V by 1 base and J by 12 bases, and 16 bases separated the two germline ends. CDR3 amino acids: CASSLVETGSVPLHF. The CDR3 region has the DNA TGTGCCAGCAGCTTAGTTGAGACAGGCTCAGTACCCCTCCACTTT.

This clone appeared a single time. The rearrangement uses TRBV5-1 and TRBJ1-1, with a weak D call TRBD1 (6 bases). V lost 4 bases to trimming and J lost 8 bases, with 15 bases between them. The CDR3 loop spans 13 amino acids. Germline V gene sequence: CDR1 SGHRS, CDR2 YFSETQ. The DNA for the CDR3 is TGCGCCAGCAGCCCGCAGGGGCCGGGCGAAGCTTTCTTT. Its translation: CASSPQGPGEAFF.

The chain employs TRBV18 and TRBJ2-7, with D perhaps TRBD1 (6 bases). V lost 0 bases, J lost 5 bases, and 17 bases lay in between. Germline V gene sequence: CDR1 KGHSH, CDR2 LQKENI. This CDR3 has 16 residues. The CDR3 nucleotides are TGTGCCAGCTCACCACCCGCCAGGGGAAGTCTTGACGAGCAGTACTTC. This codes for CASSPPARGSLDEQYF.

V usage is TRBV19 and J usage is TRBJ2-7, with 7 bases aligning to TRBD1. This CDR3 region has 14 residues. Germline CDR1 and CDR2: LNHDA and SQIVND (reference sequence). Trimming at V came to 3 bases and at J to 5 bases, leaving 7 bases not matched to a gene. In DNA, the CDR3 is TGTGCCAGTAGTATTGTACAGGGGTCCAACGAGCAGTACTTC. Translating gives CASSIVQGSNEQYF.